This section outlines one T cell receptor beta chain sequence together with its context. It has no known antigen specificity. The input lacks base qualities; no much larger clone sits a single base away. Genomic DNA was extracted from sorted cells for sequencing of the TCRbeta CDR3 region. The immunoSEQ Assay was used for sequencing of TCRbeta CDR3 regions. Entries here come from immuneACCESS through TCRdb and include only in-frame sequences with V and J called. Some clones fail to appear in such tables; in the studies checked, an unresolved V gene covers under half of the shortfall, and the cause of the remainder is unknown. The sample table records 17,000 or so clones; more than 75% of these occur just once. The top ten hold roughly 25% of the sample. Trimming takes 2 bases from V and 4 bases from J, and the germline ends sit 14 bases apart. CDR1 and CDR2, looked up from the germline V gene (reference sequence), are GTSNPN and SVGIG. From the cysteine through the phenylalanine, the CDR3 covers 14 amino acids. Only the CDR3 DNA stays, 42 bases, in frame from base 1.

This record belongs to a study of OX40 agonist ivuxolimab in advanced cancers. Regarding the research as a whole: Ivuxolimab was a fully human IgG2 agonistic monoclonal antibody targeting the costimulatory receptor OX40 (CD134). Intravenous ivuxolimab was administered to patients every 2 weeks at six dose levels: 0.01, 0.1, 0.3, 1.5, 3 and 10 mg/kg. Among the roughly 52 dose-escalation patients, approximately 20 had hepatocellular carcinoma, roughly 15 melanoma, 9 renal cell carcinoma and 9 head and neck cancer. The dose-escalation cohort was 82.7% male with a mean age of about 65 years, ranging from roughly 20 to 85. Prior anti-PD-1, anti-PD-L1 or anti-CTLA-4 therapy was permitted, and approximately 42% of dose-escalation patients had received checkpoint inhibitors. Partial responses occurred in three dose-escalation patients, of whom one had hepatocellular carcinoma and two had cutaneous melanoma. Peripheral TCRbeta sequencing aimed to test whether ivuxolimab altered TCR sequence diversity and caused clonal T-cell expansion. The paper covers the monotherapy dose-escalation part of the phase I ivuxolimab trial, which included N of about 50 patients. General study outcomes and caveats: The antigen specificity of the peripheral T cells that underwent clonal expansion was not determined. At doses of 0.1 to 3.0 mg/kg, clonal expansion of both CD4+ and CD8+ blood T cells was observed from baseline to week 6. After ivuxolimab, expanded clones were on average more numerous among CD8+ T cells than among CD4+ T cells. Low levels of normalized T-cell clonal expansion were also seen in some nonresponding patients. Partial responders in the 0.1-3.0 mg/kg groups had among the lowest normalized peripheral clonal expansion, especially among CD8+ T cells.

The trial excluded patients who had a history of autoimmune disease or who were on systemic immunosuppression. Peripheral blood for TCR sequencing was drawn from every dose cohort at baseline, at cycle 4 day 1 and at cycle 7 day 1. Samples were obtained from an open-label, multicenter, first-in-human phase I dose-escalation trial of ivuxolimab. Adults with locally advanced or metastatic melanoma, renal cell, hepatocellular, or head and neck squamous cell carcinoma were enrolled in the trial. Before TCR sequencing, CD4+ T cells and CD8+ T cells from peripheral blood were sorted into separate populations.

The receptor chain draws on TRBV30 and TRBJ1-2, with the D gene call left open. Sequencing was performed on CD4+ or CD8+ T cells sorted from blood, taken in a trial of the OX40 agonist ivuxolimab. The TCR was taken from an adult with an advanced solid tumor such as melanoma, head and neck, liver or kidney cancer. The DNA sequence is TGTGCCTGGAGTCAGAGGATACCCATCTATGGCTACACCTTC. This gives the protein CAWSQRIPIYGYTF.